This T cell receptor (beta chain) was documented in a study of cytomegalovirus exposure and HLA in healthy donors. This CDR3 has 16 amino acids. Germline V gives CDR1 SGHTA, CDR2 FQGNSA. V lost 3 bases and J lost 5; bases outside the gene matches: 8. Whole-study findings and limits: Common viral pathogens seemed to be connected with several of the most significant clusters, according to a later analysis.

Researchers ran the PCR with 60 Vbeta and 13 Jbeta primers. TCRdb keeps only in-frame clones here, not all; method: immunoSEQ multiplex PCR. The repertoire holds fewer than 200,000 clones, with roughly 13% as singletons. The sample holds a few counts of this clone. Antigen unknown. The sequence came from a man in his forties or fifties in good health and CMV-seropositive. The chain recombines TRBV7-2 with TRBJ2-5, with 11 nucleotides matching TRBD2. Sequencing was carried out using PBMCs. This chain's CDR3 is CASSFFLAGGPETQYF. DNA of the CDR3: TGTGCCAGCAGCTTTTTCTTAGCGGGGGGGCCGGAGACCCAGTACTTC.